This TCR beta chain came from a study of sequential checkpoint blockade in melanoma. CDR1 and CDR2 (germline): SGDLS, YYNGEE. J gave up 2 bases and V 7 bases, and 15 bases lay outside the gene matches. The CDR3 runs to 19 residues. Treatment indicated: randomized to nivolumab then ipilimumab (arm A) or the reverse (arm B). Measured with immunoSEQ multiplex PCR; TCRdb has only the in-frame clones, and not every one. The data contain about 14,000 clones, about four fifths of them singletons. The receptor comes from a human donor with melanoma. Sequences were derived from CD8+ T cells sorted from blood (inferred from file names), sampled from a patient given nivolumab and ipilimumab in sequence. The gene calls are TRBV9 and TRBJ2-6; 10 nucleotides agree with TRBD1. In DNA form, the CDR3 reads TGTGCCAGCCGCGGGTCTTCGGACAGGGGGTTTGCTGGGGCCAACGTCCTGACTTTC. Its protein is CASRGSSDRGFAGANVLTF. The whole variable domain, filled in from reference TRBV9 and TRBJ2-6, reads DSGVTQTPKHLITATGQRVTLRCSPRSGDLSVYWYQQSLDQGLQFLIQYYNGEERAKGNILERFSAQQFPDLHSELNLSSLELGDSALYFCASRGSSDRGFAGANVLTFGAGSRLTVL.